Here is one T cell receptor (beta chain) with its context. Its antigen is not identified. PCR primers comprised 60 Vbeta and 13 Jbeta primers. The table came from immunoSEQ multiplex PCR; TCRdb's copy has only in-frame clones and leaves some out. Of about 200,000 clones listed, 78% are singletons. This entry is derived from a study of cytomegalovirus exposure and HLA in healthy donors. Study as a whole: The Caucasian-associated ancestry cluster contained approximately 81% of the roughly 370 genotyped donors.

Study-wide findings and caveats: The study labeled 170 or so TCR beta chains cytomegalovirus-associated. By HLA locus, TCR association rates varied in a later analysis, with DRB1 showing the most and HLA-C the fewest.

The V and J ends lost 3 bases and 4 bases respectively, with 22 bases between them. CDR3 length equals 18 residues. The V gene's germline CDR1 is MNHEY and CDR2 SMNVEV (reference sequence). The gene calls are TRBV27 and TRBJ2-1, with a possible D match to TRBD2 (8 bases). The sequence was obtained from a woman aged 25 to 45 in good health and CMV-seropositive. The sequencing sample was made of PBMCs. The CDR3 nucleotides are TGTGCCAGCAGTTTCTTTCCTAGACAGGGCGGGGGGTACAATGAGCAGTTCTTC. Amino acids: CASSFFPRQGGGYNEQFF.